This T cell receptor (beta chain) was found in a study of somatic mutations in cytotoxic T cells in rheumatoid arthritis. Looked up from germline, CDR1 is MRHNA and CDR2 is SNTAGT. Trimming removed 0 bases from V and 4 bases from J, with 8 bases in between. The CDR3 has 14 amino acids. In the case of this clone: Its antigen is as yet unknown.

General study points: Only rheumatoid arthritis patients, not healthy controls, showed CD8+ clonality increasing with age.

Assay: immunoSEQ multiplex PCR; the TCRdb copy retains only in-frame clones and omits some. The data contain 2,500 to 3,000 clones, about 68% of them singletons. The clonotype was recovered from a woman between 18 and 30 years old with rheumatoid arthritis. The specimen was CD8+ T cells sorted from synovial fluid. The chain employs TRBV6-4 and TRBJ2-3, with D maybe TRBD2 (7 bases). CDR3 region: CASSDSGGPDTQYF. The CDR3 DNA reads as TGTGCCAGCAGTGACTCGGGGGGGCCAGATACGCAGTATTTT.